This T cell receptor beta chain was sequenced for a study of cytomegalovirus exposure and HLA in healthy donors. It was with 60 Vbeta and 13 Jbeta primers that the PCR ran. Only in-frame clones appear in the TCRdb table, and some are missing; sequencing was by immunoSEQ multiplex PCR. The top ten clones hold about 3.1% of a sample with about 140,000 clones, over 60% of them seen once. Germline CDR1 reads SGHVS; CDR2 reads FNYEAQ. This CDR3 region has 13 residues. Trimming removed 0 bases from V and 6 bases from J, with 9 bases in between. The chain joins TRBV7-6 to TRBJ2-7; D is unclear. The sample was PBMCs. The TCR originated in a male donor in good health and CMV-seronegative. The CDR3, as DNA: TGTGCCAGCAGCTTAGCAACGGGTTTCGAGCAGTACTTC. This encodes CASSLATGFEQYF.